This note documents a single TCR beta chain sequence. The source of the sample is a study of OX40 agonist ivuxolimab in advanced cancers. Turning to the study itself: Patients in the trial were receiving intravenous ivuxolimab every 2 weeks, at doses of 0.01 to 10 mg/kg.

Libraries were prepared by immunoSEQ multiplex PCR; TCRdb keeps only in-frame clonotypes and omits some of them. This repertoire shows some 77,000 clones, approximately 90% found once; its top ten account for about 8.6%. This CDR3 comprises 11 residues. V lost 8 bases and J lost 7, with 13 bases in between. Germline loops: CDR1 SGHRS, CDR2 YFSETQ. Autoimmune disease history or systemic immunosuppression led to patient exclusion. Blood sampling took place at baseline, cycle 4 day 1, and cycle 7 day 1. This receptor was obtained from an adult with an advanced solid tumor such as melanoma, head and neck, liver or kidney cancer. The rearrangement joins TRBV5-1 to TRBJ2-7; D may be TRBD1 or TRBD2 (6 bases each). Sequencing was performed on CD4+ or CD8+ T cells sorted from blood, taken in a trial of the OX40 agonist ivuxolimab. CDR3: CASVQGTEQYF. The CDR3 DNA sequence: TGCGCCAGTGTCCAGGGGACTGAGCAGTACTTC.